The TCR beta chain described here comes from a study of shared clonotypes between healthy human individuals. Study at large: Donors had three CD4 naive, three CD4 memory, two CD8 naive and one CD8 memory plate apiece. Points from the study as a whole: Unshared clonotypes carried lower generation probabilities than those common to all four donors. Around 4.7% was the fraction of naive CD4 clonotypes found shared across four donors. Genetic and exposure-history diversity was limited by the few donors.

About this clone itself: The antigen remains undetermined.

With 0 bases clipped from V and 4 bases from J, the junction kept 5 bases outside the gene matches. This CDR3 region has 17 residues. The germline V gene encodes CDR1 SGHTS and CDR2 YDEGEE. The repertoire was sequenced with immunoSEQ multiplex PCR; TCRdb's copy has only in-frame clones and lacks some. The data show roughly 2 million clones, 85% to 95% seen once. This TCR was sampled from a man between 18 and 29 years old in good health. The specimen sequenced was naive CD4+ T cells sorted from blood. Indicated subset: CD45RA+ positively selected. The V call is TRBV5-8, the J call TRBJ2-2; 11 positions agree with TRBD2. The CDR3 DNA reads as TGTGCCAGCAGCTTGGCCGCGCTAGCGGGGGGCACCGGGGAGCTGTTTTTT. Translation gives CASSLAALAGGTGELFF.